This T cell receptor (beta chain) originates from a study of long-term antiretroviral therapy in people with HIV. On the study more broadly: It was about a decade after the earliest samples that the 2015 immediate-ART recommendation appeared. Findings of the study overall: Every time point showed a repertoire led by clones expanded before ART.

Survey level was the resolution at which the v3.0 immunoSEQ assay ran. The assay was immunoSEQ multiplex PCR, and TCRdb's table has in-frame clones only and misses some. This sample has 35,000 to 40,000 clones, with just under 95% found just once. The germline V and J ends were trimmed by 6 bases and 7 bases, with 18 bases remaining between them. This CDR3 contains 15 residues. Germline values: CDR1 MNHEY, CDR2 SVGAGI. In regard to this clone: Its antigen is undetermined.

Each contributor possessed a minimum of one pre-ART and a minimum of two post-ART PBMC samples. Treatment locations for all participants with HIV were in the United States. This chain connects TRBV6-5 to TRBJ2-2; D gene uncertain. The sample here was unsorted PBMCs, taken 4.1 years after starting antiretroviral therapy. The TCR comes from a woman between 50 and 59 years old with HIV. As DNA, the CDR3 is TGTGCCAGCAGGGGCGGCTGGGGTTTTCACGGGGAGCTGTTTTTT. It is translated as CASRGGWGFHGELFF.